The rows below give T cell receptor beta chains drawn from one sample of a study of long-term antiretroviral therapy in people with HIV. Data came from immunoSEQ multiplex PCR; TCRdb stores just in-frame clones and leaves some out. The table has about 35,000 clones, roughly 74% seen once. The sequenced sample was unsorted PBMCs, obtained 3 years after starting antiretroviral therapy. The receptors shown here come from a middle-aged man with HIV. Each CDR3 is given with its conserved first and last residue. A D gene is named only where the DNA matches it firmly. For some rows the clone size is stated as once, few or many, or as a class when expanded; others skip it.

V: TRBV2; J: TRBJ2-1; D: -; size: -; CDR3: CASRIPGAKSNEQFF; DNA: TGTGCCAGCAGGATCCCCGGGGCGAAATCCAATGAGCAGTTCTTC
V: TRBV4-1; J: TRBJ2-5; D: TRBD2; size: -; CDR3: CASSHQWEGRQETQYF; DNA: TGCGCCAGCAGCCATCAATGGGAGGGGCGCCAAGAGACCCAGTACTTC
V: TRBV9; J: TRBJ2-2; D: -; size: few; CDR3: CASSRGLSLNTGELFF; DNA: TGTGCCAGCAGCCGGGGGCTTTCCTTGAACACCGGGGAGCTGTTTTTT
V: TRBV19; J: TRBJ1-2; D: TRBD1; size: -; CDR3: CASTPRDSRHGYTF; DNA: TGTGCCAGTACCCCTCGGGACAGTCGGCATGGCTACACCTTC
V: TRBV7-9; J: TRBJ1-4; D: -; size: few; CDR3: CASSLGGKLFF; DNA: TGTGCCAGCAGCTTAGGAGGAAAACTGTTTTTT
V: TRBV12-5; J: TRBJ2-1; D: TRBD1; size: -; CDR3: CASGRWTGGDEQFF; DNA: TGTGCTAGTGGCCGATGGACAGGGGGCGATGAGCAGTTCTTC
V: TRBV19; J: TRBJ1-2; D: -; size: -; CDR3: CASKDKGNYGYTF; DNA: TGTGCCAGTAAGGATAAGGGGAACTATGGCTACACCTTC
V: TRBV10-2; J: TRBJ2-1; D: -; size: -; CDR3: CASSESKLTGARNNEQFF; DNA: TGCGCCAGCAGTGAGTCGAAATTAACGGGGGCCCGCAACAATGAGCAGTTCTTC
V: TRBV7-9; J: TRBJ2-5; D: -; size: -; CDR3: CASSSGPLQETQYF; DNA: TGTGCCAGCAGCTCGGGACCTCTTCAAGAGACCCAGTACTTC
V: TRBV5-5; J: TRBJ1-6; D: TRBD1; size: few; CDR3: CASSGIIRGQPYNSPLHF; DNA: TGTGCCAGCAGCGGGATCATTAGGGGGCAGCCCTATAATTCACCCCTCCACTTT
V: TRBV5-8; J: TRBJ2-5; D: TRBD1; size: -; CDR3: CASSIGTGNYGETQYF; DNA: TGTGCCAGCAGCATCGGGACAGGCAATTATGGAGAGACCCAGTACTTC
V: TRBV27; J: TRBJ2-7; D: TRBD1; size: -; CDR3: CASSTTGGLGYEQYF; DNA: TGTGCCAGCAGCACCACAGGGGGCCTCGGTTACGAGCAGTACTTC
V: TRBV28; J: TRBJ1-5; D: -; size: -; CDR3: CASSLYTTRRGQPQHF; DNA: TGTGCCAGCAGTTTGTATACCACCAGGAGGGGTCAGCCCCAGCATTTT
V: TRBV21-1; J: TRBJ2-3; D: -; size: -; CDR3: CWGDSTDTQYF; DNA: TGTTGGGGGGACTCCACAGATACGCAGTATTTT